These T cell receptor beta chains were read from a single sample in a study of beta chain features in type 1 diabetes. Profiled with immunoSEQ multiplex PCR; TCRdb holds only in-frame clones, not every one. The sample has around 140,000 clones; roughly 10% are singletons. Sequencing input: central memory CD4+ T cells from blood. The receptors stem from a man aged 25 to 45 with type 1 diabetes. The conserved cysteine and the conserved F or W are not part of the CDR3 here.

v_call: TRBV5-1
j_call: TRBJ2-2
cdr3_length: 13
cdr3_aa: ASSLDGQGTGELF

v_call: TRBV6-1
j_call: TRBJ2-5
cdr3_length: 13
cdr3_aa: ASREQTGGRETQY

v_call: TRBV7-9
j_call: TRBJ1-2
cdr3_length: 8
cdr3_aa: ASSHHGYT

v_call: TRBV7-9
j_call: TRBJ2-7
cdr3_length: 13
cdr3_aa: ASSLGSAGDYEQY

v_call: TRBV5-1
j_call: TRBJ2-3
cdr3_length: 10
cdr3_aa: ASSLTPGTQY

v_call: TRBV4-3
j_call: TRBJ2-2
cdr3_length: 14
cdr3_aa: ASSQEGTSATGELF

v_call: TRBV15
j_call: TRBJ1-2
cdr3_length: 14
cdr3_aa: ATSSPAGRSGDGYT

v_call: TRBV11-2
j_call: TRBJ1-2
cdr3_length: 13
cdr3_aa: ASSISRGGSYGYT

v_call: TRBV6-5
j_call: TRBJ1-4
cdr3_length: 11
cdr3_aa: ASSGYQGFELF

v_call: TRBV7-2
j_call: TRBJ2-7
cdr3_length: 15
cdr3_aa: ASSNRLRGEPTYEQY

v_call: TRBV4-2
j_call: TRBJ1-5
cdr3_length: 12
cdr3_aa: ASSQDLGNQPQH

v_call: TRBV7-9
j_call: TRBJ1-5
cdr3_length: 11
cdr3_aa: ASSLMTDQPQH

v_call: TRBV27
j_call: TRBJ2-7
cdr3_length: 12
cdr3_aa: ASSLIRSSYEQY

v_call: TRBV5-4
j_call: TRBJ2-1
cdr3_length: 13
cdr3_aa: ASSPGQGLYNEQF

v_call: TRBV2
j_call: TRBJ2-7
cdr3_length: 12
cdr3_aa: ASTQTGGSYEQY

v_call: TRBV28
j_call: TRBJ1-1
cdr3_length: 12
cdr3_aa: ASSSGTGHTEAF

v_call: TRBV5-1
j_call: TRBJ2-1
cdr3_length: 13
cdr3_aa: ASSQSSGAYNEQF

v_call: TRBV29-1
j_call: TRBJ2-7
cdr3_length: 11
cdr3_aa: SVEGNRDYEQY

v_call: TRBV7-2
j_call: TRBJ1-2
cdr3_length: 13
cdr3_aa: ASSLGVAGSYGYT

v_call: TRBV18
j_call: TRBJ2-4
cdr3_length: 13
cdr3_aa: ASSPTGQAKNIQY

v_call: TRBV2
j_call: TRBJ1-2
cdr3_length: 10
cdr3_aa: ASSGTLYGYT

v_call: TRBV5-1
j_call: TRBJ1-3
cdr3_length: 14
cdr3_aa: ASSLQDGTSGNTIY